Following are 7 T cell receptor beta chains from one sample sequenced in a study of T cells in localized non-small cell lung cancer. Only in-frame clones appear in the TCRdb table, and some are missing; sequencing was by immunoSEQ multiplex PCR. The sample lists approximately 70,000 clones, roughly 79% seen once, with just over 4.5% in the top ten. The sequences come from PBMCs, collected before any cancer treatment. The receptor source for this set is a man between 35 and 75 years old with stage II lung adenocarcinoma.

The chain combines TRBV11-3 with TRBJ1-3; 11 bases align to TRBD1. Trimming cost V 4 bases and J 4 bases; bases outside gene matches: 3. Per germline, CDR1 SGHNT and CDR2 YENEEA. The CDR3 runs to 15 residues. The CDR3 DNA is TGTGCCAGCAGCTCGGGACAGGGGGAAGGAAACACCATATATTTT. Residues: CASSSGQGEGNTIYF.

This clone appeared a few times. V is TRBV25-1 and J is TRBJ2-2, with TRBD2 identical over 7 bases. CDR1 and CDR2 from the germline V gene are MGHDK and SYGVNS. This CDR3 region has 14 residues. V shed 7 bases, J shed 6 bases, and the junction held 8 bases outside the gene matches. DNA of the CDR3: TGTGCCAGCACGGGACGGGGGGTAGCCGGGGAGCTGTTTTTT. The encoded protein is CASTGRGVAGELFF. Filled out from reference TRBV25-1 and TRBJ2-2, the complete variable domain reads EADIYQTPRYLVIGTGKKITLECSQTMGHDKMYWYQQDPGMELHLIHYSYGVNSTEKGDLSSESTVSRIRTEHFPLTLESARPSHTSQYLCASTGRGVAGELFFGEGSRLTVL.

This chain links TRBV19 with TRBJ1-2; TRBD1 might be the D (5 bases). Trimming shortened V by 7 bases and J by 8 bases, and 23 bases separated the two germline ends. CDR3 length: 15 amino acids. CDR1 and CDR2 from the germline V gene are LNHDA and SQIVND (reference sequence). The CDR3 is CASTPQGREFGGYTF. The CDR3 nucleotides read TGTGCCAGTACCCCGCAGGGAAGGGAATTTGGGGGCTACACCTTC.

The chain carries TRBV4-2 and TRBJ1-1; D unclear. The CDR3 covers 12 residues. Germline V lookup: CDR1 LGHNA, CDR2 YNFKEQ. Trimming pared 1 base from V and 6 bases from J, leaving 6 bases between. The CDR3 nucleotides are TGTGCCAGCAGCCAAGGGAGGGCTGAAGCTTTCTTT. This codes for CASSQGRAEAFF.

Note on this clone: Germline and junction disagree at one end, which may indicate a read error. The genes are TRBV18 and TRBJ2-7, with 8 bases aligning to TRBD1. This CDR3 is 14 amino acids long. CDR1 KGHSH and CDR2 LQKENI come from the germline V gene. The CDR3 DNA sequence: TGTGCCACCTCACAGGGACAGGAGATCTACGAGCAGTACTTC. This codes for CATSQGQEIYEQYF.

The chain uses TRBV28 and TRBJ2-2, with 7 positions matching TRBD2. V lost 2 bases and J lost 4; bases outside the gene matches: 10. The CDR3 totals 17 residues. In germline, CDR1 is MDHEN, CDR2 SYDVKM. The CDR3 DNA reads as TGTGCCAGCAGTTTACGAGCCGGATCGGGGGGCACCGGGGAGCTGTTTTTT. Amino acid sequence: CASSLRAGSGGTGELFF.

The DNA for the CDR3 is TGTGCCAGCAGGACGGACATCTACAATGAGCAGTTCTTC. This translates into CASRTDIYNEQFF. V gene TRBV6-1 combines with J gene TRBJ2-1; perhaps TRBD1 as D (5 bases). V dropped 6 bases and J dropped 3 bases, with 9 bases sitting between them. This CDR3 region has 13 residues. Germline V CDR1 and CDR2: MNHNS, SASEGT.